The 32 T cell receptor beta chains given below trace back to one sample, sequenced in a study of identical twins. One entry per CDR3 protein results from TCRdb running MiXCR on the 5' RACE reads. The sample consists of roughly 280,000 distinct CDR3 sequences, 8.5% to 9.5% of them appearing once. The data were also submitted as part of a second study, on yellow fever vaccine responses in identical twins.

The sequenced material came from CD8+ T cells sorted from blood. All receptors come from a woman younger than 30 in good health.

This clonotype was counted many times. One end of the junction fails to match germline, which may point to a read error. CDR3 nucleotide sequence: TGTGCCAGCAGCGAAGGACTAGCGCAGGAGCTGTTTTTT. Residues: CASSEGLAQELFF. This chain connects TRBV6-1 to TRBJ2-2, with 9 bases aligning to TRBD2. The CDR3 loop spans 13 amino acids. Germline V gives CDR1 MNHNS, CDR2 SASEGT.

This clonotype occurred many times. The chain links TRBV6-4 to TRBJ2-1; weak D call: TRBD2 (7 bases). This CDR3 has 16 amino acids. Trimming shortened V by 7 bases and J by 1 base, and 17 bases separated the two germline ends. Per the germline V gene, CDR1 is MRHNA and CDR2 is SNTAGT. CDR3 loop: CASKLPGGRSYNEQFF. Here the CDR3 DNA reads TGTGCCAGCAAATTACCGGGGGGCAGGTCCTACAATGAGCAGTTCTTC.

In this sample, this clonotype turned up many times. The chain employs TRBV7-9 and TRBJ2-1, with a possible D match to TRBD2 (5 bases). Germline CDR1 and CDR2: SEHNR and FQNEAQ (reference sequence). The CDR3 loop spans 16 amino acids. Trimming took off 7 bases at V and 4 bases at J, with 20 bases between the two ends. The CDR3 DNA reads as TGTGCCAGCAACGACTTTCAACGACGGGAATACAATGAGCAGTTCTTC. It specifies CASNDFQRREYNEQFF. Complete variable domain (other parts from reference TRBV7-9 and TRBJ2-1): DTGVSQNPRHKITKRGQNVTFRCDPISEHNRLYWYRQTLGQGPEFLTYFQNEAQLEKSRLLSDRFSAERPKGSFSTLEIQRTEQGDSAMYLCASNDFQRREYNEQFFGPGTRLTVL.

The rearrangement uses TRBV12-3 or TRBV12-4 and TRBJ2-7; 10 bases match TRBD2. V shed 0 bases and J 2 bases; nucleotides not matched to a gene: 4. The CDR3 loop spans 16 amino acids. CDR3 in DNA: TGTGCCAGCAGTTTAGCGCGCAGCGGGAGGGCCTACGAGCAGTACTTC. Protein sequence: CASSLARSGRAYEQYF.

This clonotype was seen at least ten times. Here the CDR3 reads CATSRDGRLAGGGEQYF. The CDR3 coding sequence is TGTGCCACCAGCAGAGACGGGCGACTAGCGGGAGGAGGAGAGCAGTACTTC. This chain joins TRBV15 and TRBJ2-7, with TRBD2 matching 13 bases. The V gene end was trimmed by 0 bases and the J gene end by 7 bases; junction bases not matched to a gene: 9. The CDR3 is 17 residues long. The germline V gene has CDR1 LNHNV and CDR2 YYDKDF (reference sequence).

The CDR3 DNA reads as TGCGCCAGCAGCCAAGAGGGACAGGGGACCTACAATGAGCAGTTCTTC. Its translation is CASSQEGQGTYNEQFF. The genes are TRBV4-3 and TRBJ2-1, with 10 bases matching TRBD1. The germline gives CDR1 LGHNA, CDR2 YSLEER. J lost 2 bases, V lost 0 bases, and 1 base had no gene match. This CDR3 region has 16 residues.

The sample holds a few counts of this clonotype. This chain connects TRBV7-8 to TRBJ2-1, with TRBD1 as a possible D gene (6 bases). The germline V gene encodes CDR1 SGHVS and CDR2 FQNEAQ. This CDR3 is 15 amino acids long. Trimming left V 5 bases short and J 5 bases short, with 16 bases between. CDR3 region: CASSETKDRHNEQFF. In DNA, the CDR3 is TGTGCCAGCAGCGAAACTAAGGACAGACACAATGAGCAGTTCTTC.

The V and J genes are TRBV12-3 or TRBV12-4 and TRBJ2-7; perhaps TRBD1 as D (5 bases). Trimming left V 5 bases short and J 0 bases short, with 11 bases between. This CDR3 has 14 residues. In nucleotides, the CDR3 is TGTGCCAGCAGTCTCCCGACAGTCTCCTACGAGCAGTACTTC. Translating it yields CASSLPTVSYEQYF.

This chain connects TRBV9 to TRBJ1-5; D is uncertain. Germline CDR1 reads SGDLS; CDR2 reads YYNGEE. The V end was cut by 4 bases, the J end by 4 bases, with 12 bases between. The CDR3 runs 14 residues. In nucleotides, the CDR3 is TGTGCCAGCAGCCCCAGCGGGGTTAATCAGCCCCAGCATTTT. As protein: CASSPSGVNQPQHF.

This clonotype appeared a few times. The chain carries TRBV4-2 and TRBJ1-3; tentatively, D is TRBD1 (6 bases). V shed 4 bases and J shed 2 bases, with 15 bases lying between them. Per germline, CDR1 LGHNA and CDR2 YNFKEQ. This CDR3 has 16 residues. CDR3 DNA: TGTGCCAGCAGCCCATCACAGGGAGGACCTGGAAACACCATATATTTT. It specifies CASSPSQGGPGNTIYF.

At least ten counts were recorded for this clonotype. This chain links TRBV29-1 with TRBJ2-1, with D perhaps matching TRBD2 (5 bases). V lost 4 bases to trimming and J lost 5 bases, with 12 bases between them. The CDR3 totals 13 residues. The germline CDR1 and CDR2 sequences are SQVTM and ANQGSEA. This CDR3 is CSVGNPADNEQFF. The CDR3 region has the DNA TGCAGCGTTGGTAATCCAGCGGACAATGAGCAGTTCTTC.

On this clonotype: Without the conserved terminal phenylalanine or tryptophan, this CDR3 likely stems from a read error. The chain joins TRBV5-6 to TRBJ2-7; D is unclear. The CDR3 totals 14 residues. In germline, CDR1 is SGHDT, CDR2 YYEEEE. Trimming left V 2 bases short and J 3 bases short, with 12 bases between. CDR3 sequence reads: CASSLRLLLYEQYL. CDR3 in DNA: TGTGCCAGCAGCTTACGACTTTTACTCTACGAGCAGTACCTC.

This clonotype showed up many times. CDR3 amino acids: CASSLGQGRRETQYF. The CDR3 DNA is TGCGCCAGCAGCCTTGGACAGGGCCGTAGAGAGACCCAGTACTTC. The V and J genes are TRBV5-1 and TRBJ2-5; 8 bases are a match to TRBD1. The ends lost 4 bases at V and 4 bases at J; junction bases unmatched: 9. The CDR3 has 15 residues. Germline values: CDR1 SGHRS, CDR2 YFSETQ.

In this sample, this clonotype turned up many times. This chain uses TRBV20-1 with TRBJ2-7; 7 bases align to TRBD1. After removal of 0 bases from V and 0 bases from J, the junction contained 5 bases not matched to a gene. There are 15 residues in the CDR3. From germline, CDR1 is DFQATT and CDR2 SNEGSKA (reference sequence). The CDR3: CSARDWGQSSYEQYF. The CDR3 nucleotides are TGCAGTGCTAGAGATTGGGGACAGAGCTCCTACGAGCAGTACTTC.

This clonotype was recorded a few times. The chain uses TRBV3-1 and TRBJ2-1; D gene uncertain. Germline values: CDR1 LGHDT, CDR2 YNNKEL (reference sequence). V was cut by 4 bases and J by 5 bases, with 21 bases left in between. The CDR3 has 17 amino acids. The DNA for the CDR3 is TGTGCCAGCAGCCCCCCCCGCCTGGGTCCCTCAAACAATGAGCAGTTCTTC. Translated: CASSPPRLGPSNNEQFF.

This clonotype was seen only a few times. The rearrangement links TRBV7-6 to TRBJ1-6, with 9 bases identical to TRBD1. This CDR3 has 15 amino acids. Unmatched junction bases numbered 5, after V lost 5 bases and J lost 6 bases. From germline, CDR1 is SGHVS and CDR2 FNYEAQ. CDR3 nucleotides: TGTGCCAGCAGCCCCGGACAGGGGCTTAATTCACCCCTCCACTTT. Its protein product is CASSPGQGLNSPLHF.

This chain joins TRBV7-2 and TRBJ2-5, with 13 bases aligning to TRBD2. The CDR3 loop spans 16 amino acids. J lost 4 bases, V lost 1 base, and 3 bases had no gene match. Germline lookup yields CDR1 SGHTA and CDR2 FQGNSA. The CDR3 sequence is CASSLETSGRLETQYF. The DNA of the CDR3 is TGTGCCAGCAGCTTAGAGACTAGCGGGAGGTTAGAGACCCAGTACTTC.

This clonotype was seen more than once but under ten times. The J gene is TRBJ1-4, the V gene TRBV27; D possibly corresponds to TRBD1 (5 bases). V was cut by 6 bases and J by 6 bases, with 8 bases left in between. The CDR3 contains 12 residues. In germline, CDR1 is MNHEY, CDR2 SMNVEV (reference sequence). CDR3 sequence reads: CASRGGYEKLFF. In DNA form, the CDR3 reads TGTGCCAGCAGGGGGGGATATGAAAAACTGTTTTTT.

The chain combines TRBV28 with TRBJ2-1, with D perhaps matching TRBD1 (6 bases). This CDR3 spans 14 amino acids. Germline CDR1 is MDHEN and CDR2 is SYDVKM. The ends were cut back, 3 bases at V and 6 bases at J, with 12 bases in the middle. The CDR3 nucleotides are TGTGCCAGCAGTTTCCAGGGGTCGGGCAATGAGCAGTTCTTC. Translation gives CASSFQGSGNEQFF. Complete variable domain (other parts from reference TRBV28 and TRBJ2-1): DVKVTQSSRYLVKRTGEKVFLECVQDMDHENMFWYRQDPGLGLRLIYFSYDVKMKEKGDIPEGYSVSREKKERFSLILESASTNQTSMYLCASSFQGSGNEQFFGPGTRLTVL.

The chain carries TRBV5-6 and TRBJ2-7; D possibly corresponds to TRBD2 (6 bases). V lost 4 bases and J 6 bases, leaving 17 bases between the germline ends. The germline gives CDR1 SGHDT, CDR2 YYEEEE. The CDR3 has 14 amino acids. CDR3 residues: CASSPGQGGSEQYF. CDR3 bases: TGTGCCAGCAGCCCGGGTCAGGGAGGTTCCGAGCAGTACTTC.

This clonotype has a count of ten or more. This chain uses TRBV29-1 with TRBJ2-1; D not certain. This CDR3 spans 11 amino acids. Germline V gene data show CDR1 as SQVTM and CDR2 as ANQGSEA. V lost 1 base, J lost 8 bases, and 6 bases lay in between. The CDR3 nucleotides are TGCAGCGTTGAAGGCCGCGATGAGCAGTTCTTC. Residues: CSVEGRDEQFF.

Only a few counts were recorded for this clonotype. This CDR3 reads CASREQGNYEQYF. The CDR3 nucleotides read TGTGCCAGCAGGGAACAGGGCAACTACGAGCAGTACTTC. The V call is TRBV7-2, the J call TRBJ2-7, with a possible D match to TRBD1 (6 bases). Trimming removed 6 bases at V and 3 bases at J, with 12 bases between. The CDR3 sequence is 13 residues long. Germline V gene lookup returns CDR1 SGHTA and CDR2 FQGNSA.

The chain carries TRBV6-2 or TRBV6-3 and TRBJ2-7; D is perhaps TRBD2 (6 bases). V was shortened by 6 bases and J by 0 bases, with 18 bases between the two germline ends. The CDR3 runs to 16 residues. Germline assignment: CDR1 MNHEY and CDR2 SVGEGT. The CDR3 nucleotides are TGTGCCAGCAGAGGTGGAGTAGCGGTGAGCTCCTACGAGCAGTACTTC. Translation gives CASRGGVAVSSYEQYF.

The table lists this clonotype with many counts. The chain joins TRBV10-3 to TRBJ2-3, with D perhaps given as TRBD1 or TRBD2 (5 bases each). The V gene's germline CDR1 is ENHRY and CDR2 SYGVKD. The CDR3 loop spans 16 amino acids. V was trimmed by 0 bases and J by 4 bases, leaving 14 bases between them. The CDR3: CAISESGVKGPDTQYF. CDR3 DNA sequence: TGTGCCATCAGTGAGTCGGGGGTGAAGGGGCCAGATACGCAGTATTTT.

This clonotype came up a few times. The chain couples TRBV6-1 to TRBJ1-2; TRBD1 aligns across 8 bases. CDR1 and CDR2 from the germline V gene are MNHNS and SASEGT. V lost 6 bases, J lost 6 bases, and 6 bases stayed unmatched. CDR3 length: 13 residues. The CDR3 DNA reads as TGTGCCAGCAGGCGACAGGGGATCGATGGCTACACCTTC. Amino acids: CASRRQGIDGYTF.

Details on this clonotype: A much more abundant neighbour one base away suggests this may be a read error. The rearrangement uses TRBV5-5 and TRBJ2-3, with D possibly being TRBD1 (6 bases). Per the germline V gene, CDR1 is SGHKS and CDR2 is YYEKEE (reference sequence). CDR3 length equals 14 residues. The CDR3 reads CASSLTGNTDAQYF. The DNA of the CDR3 is TGTGCCAGCAGCTTAACAGGGAACACAGATGCGCAGTATTTT.

V usage is TRBV10-3 and J usage is TRBJ2-3; the D gene is possibly TRBD2 (5 bases). The CDR3 has 15 amino acids. Trimming removed 0 bases from V and 1 base from J, with 8 bases in between. Germline CDR1 reads ENHRY; CDR2 reads SYGVKD. The CDR3 loop reads CAISESISGTDTQYF. The CDR3 nucleotides read TGTGCCATCAGTGAGTCGATTAGCGGCACAGATACGCAGTATTTT.

There are many counts of this clonotype. The gene calls are TRBV6-1 and TRBJ2-7; D might be TRBD1 (6 bases). Germline CDR1 reads MNHNS; CDR2 reads SASEGT. The CDR3 spans 14 residues. Trimming took off 6 bases at V and 1 base at J, with 13 bases between the two ends. The DNA of the CDR3 is TGTGCCAGCAGCTGGACAGTGGGATCCTACGAGCAGTACTTC. Amino acid sequence: CASSWTVGSYEQYF.

The rearrangement links TRBV27 to TRBJ2-7; the D is unclear. The CDR3 is 13 residues long. The germline V gene encodes CDR1 MNHEY and CDR2 SMNVEV (reference sequence). V was clipped by 5 bases and J by 4 bases, with 12 bases between them. The CDR3 loop is CASSANQGYEQYF. For the CDR3, the DNA is TGTGCCAGCAGTGCCAACCAAGGATACGAGCAGTACTTC.

The CDR3 region is CASSDGVYGYTF. DNA of the CDR3: TGTGCCAGCAGTGATGGGGTCTATGGCTACACCTTC. The chain employs TRBV25-1 and TRBJ1-2; D not resolved. The CDR3 is 12 residues long. Germline values: CDR1 MGHDK, CDR2 SYGVNS. V lost 3 bases to trimming and J lost 4 bases, with 6 bases between them.

This chain joins TRBV2 and TRBJ2-7; 9 bases are a match to TRBD2. Germline CDR1 SNHLY, CDR2 FYNNEI. This CDR3 has 14 residues. Unmatched junction bases numbered 2, after V lost 2 bases and J lost 3 bases. The CDR3 sequence is CASSESGGRYEQYF. In DNA, the CDR3 is TGTGCCAGCAGTGAAAGCGGGGGGCGCTACGAGCAGTACTTC.

This clonotype was detected ten times or more. J is TRBJ2-7 and V is TRBV4-2, with D possibly being TRBD2 (6 bases). Per germline, CDR1 LGHNA and CDR2 YNFKEQ. The CDR3 spans 13 residues. V was shortened by 1 base and J by 3 bases, with 7 bases between the two germline ends. In DNA form, the CDR3 reads TGTGCCAGCAGCCAAGGGGGGGTCTACGAGCAGTACTTC. Its protein product is CASSQGGVYEQYF.